Listed below are T cell receptor beta chains from one sample, sequenced in a study of early T cells in non-severe SARS-CoV-2 infection. MiXCR was run by TCRdb on the 5' RACE reads, yielding one entry per CDR3 protein. The data show around 33,000 distinct CDR3 sequences, about 4.7% seen once. Material: whole blood. These receptors originate from an adult who was a healthcare worker with PCR-confirmed SARS-CoV-2 infection or an uninfected control (not recorded which). Both conserved end residues are part of each CDR3. A D gene is named only where the DNA matches it firmly. Part of the rows lack a size; the others show once, few, many or a class for expanded clones.

J	D	V	size	length	DNA	CDR3
TRBJ1-1	.	TRBV21-1	many	15	TGTGCCAGCACTGTGCAGAGCCTAGGAAACACTGAAGCTTTCTTT	CASTVQSLGNTEAFF
TRBJ2-2	.	TRBV7-3	.	16	TGTGCCAGCAGCTCTCTAGCACCCGCGAACACCGGGGAGCTGTTTTTT	CASSSLAPANTGELFF
TRBJ2-3	.	TRBV11-2	many	13	TGTGCCAGCAGCTTACCCCGCACAGATACGCAGTATTTT	CASSLPRTDTQYF
TRBJ1-2	TRBD1	TRBV3-1	many	14	TGTGCCAGCAGCCAAGCTGGACAGGGGAATGGCTACACCTTC	CASSQAGQGNGYTF
TRBJ2-3	.	TRBV7-2	many	15	TGTGCCAGCAGTCAACAACTAGGGACCACAGATACGCAGTATTTT	CASSQQLGTTDTQYF
TRBJ2-2	.	TRBV7-8	.	13	TGTGCCAGCAGCTTGGGGGTTGCCGGGGAGCTGTTTTTT	CASSLGVAGELFF
TRBJ1-2	.	TRBV12-3/TRBV12-4	many	13	TGTGCCAGCAGTGTACAGAATTACTATGGCTACACCTTC	CASSVQNYYGYTF
TRBJ1-1	.	TRBV29-1	many	12	TGCAGCGGATCGGATGAGAACACTGAAGCTTTCTTT	CSGSDENTEAFF
TRBJ1-1	TRBD1	TRBV7-3	many	13	TGTGCCAGCAGCATGGACAGGGAGGCTGAAGCTTTCTTT	CASSMDREAEAFF
TRBJ2-4	.	TRBV28	many	17	TGTGCCAGCAGTTTGAACCCTACAGGGTTAGCCAAAAACATTCAGTACTTC	CASSLNPTGLAKNIQYF
TRBJ1-5	.	TRBV19	.	15	TGTGCCAGTAGTATTCTGGGCCAGAACAATCAGCCCCAGCATTTT	CASSILGQNNQPQHF
TRBJ2-2	TRBD2	TRBV10-2	.	17	TGCGCCAGCAGTGGGACTAGCGGGGGGCTAGCTGTCGGGGAGCTGTTTTTT	CASSGTSGGLAVGELFF
TRBJ1-5	TRBD1	TRBV12-3/TRBV12-4	few	15	TGTGCCAGCAGGAAACAGGGGGTTGGGGATCAGCCCCAGCATTTT	CASRKQGVGDQPQHF
TRBJ1-1	.	TRBV20-1	many	12	TGCAGTGCCCCGGACTTGAACACTGAAGCTTTCTTT	CSAPDLNTEAFF
TRBJ1-5	.	TRBV7-7	many	12	TGTGCCAGCAGCTGGGTTCGCCAGCCCCAGCATTTT	CASSWVRQPQHF
TRBJ1-6	TRBD1	TRBV11-2	few	15	TGTGCCAGCAGCTCAAGGGACAGGGGTGATTCACCCCTCCACTTT	CASSSRDRGDSPLHF
TRBJ2-1	.	TRBV3-1	many	14	TGTGCCAGCAGCCAAGGGGGCTCCTACAATGAGCAGTTCTTC	CASSQGGSYNEQFF